A selection of T cell receptor beta chains follows, all from one sample in a study of shared clonotypes between healthy human individuals. Clones were sequenced by immunoSEQ multiplex PCR, and TCRdb holds only the in-frame ones, with some missing. The sample lists some 650,000 clones, 97% occurring once. Sequences were obtained from naive CD4+ T cells sorted from blood. The receptors shown here come from a woman in her thirties in good health. Both conserved end residues are part of each CDR3. A D gene is named only where the DNA matches it firmly. The size entry is marked missing in some rows and otherwise reads once, few, many or a size class.

D gene: .; clone size: .; J gene: TRBJ2-5; V gene: TRBV11-1; CDR3 DNA: TGTGCCAGCAGCTTGGACGGGGAGACCCAGTACTTC; CDR3 protein: CASSLDGETQYF
D gene: TRBD2; clone size: .; J gene: TRBJ2-7; V gene: TRBV5-1; CDR3 DNA: TGCGCCAGCAGAGGGACTAGCGGAAAAAGCTCCTACGAGCAGTACTTC; CDR3 protein: CASRGTSGKSSYEQYF
D gene: TRBD1; clone size: .; J gene: TRBJ2-7; V gene: TRBV28; CDR3 DNA: TGTGCCAGCACCCTGGACAGGGGCTTTCAGCAGTACTTC; CDR3 protein: CASTLDRGFQQYF
D gene: .; clone size: .; J gene: TRBJ2-5; V gene: TRBV30; CDR3 DNA: TGTGCCTGGAGTGTACTAGCTGAGACCCAGTACTTC; CDR3 protein: CAWSVLAETQYF
D gene: .; clone size: .; J gene: TRBJ2-3; V gene: TRBV6-6; CDR3 DNA: TGTGCCAGCAGGGACCCCACAGATACGCAGTATTTT; CDR3 protein: CASRDPTDTQYF
D gene: TRBD1; clone size: .; J gene: TRBJ2-3; V gene: TRBV19; CDR3 DNA: TGTGCCAGTAGTATAGAGGGGGACAGGGGTCCAGATACGCAGTATTTT; CDR3 protein: CASSIEGDRGPDTQYF
D gene: .; clone size: .; J gene: TRBJ2-1; V gene: TRBV7-6; CDR3 DNA: TGTGCCAGCAGCTTAGGGGTGCCCTCCAATGAGCAGTTCTTC; CDR3 protein: CASSLGVPSNEQFF
D gene: .; clone size: once; J gene: TRBJ2-7; V gene: TRBV28; CDR3 DNA: TGTGCCAGCAGTGACGGACAGACCTACGAGCAGTACTTC; CDR3 protein: CASSDGQTYEQYF
D gene: TRBD2; clone size: .; J gene: TRBJ2-1; V gene: TRBV5-1; CDR3 DNA: TGCGCCAGCAGCCCCCTGACTAGCGGGAATGACAATGAGCAGTTCTTC; CDR3 protein: CASSPLTSGNDNEQFF
D gene: .; clone size: .; J gene: TRBJ2-1; V gene: TRBV7-3; CDR3 DNA: TGTGCCAGCAGCTTAACGCCAGCTACCAGGGTCGGTGAGCAGTTCTTC; CDR3 protein: CASSLTPATRVGEQFF
D gene: .; clone size: .; J gene: TRBJ1-1; V gene: TRBV7-9; CDR3 DNA: TGTGCCAGCAGCTTACAGGGGATGAACACTGAAGCTTTCTTT; CDR3 protein: CASSLQGMNTEAFF
D gene: .; clone size: .; J gene: TRBJ1-1; V gene: TRBV2; CDR3 DNA: TGTGCCAGCAAGATACCCCGGGACGTTCTTCGGAAGGGGAGAGAAGCTTTCTTT; CDR3 protein: CASKIPRDVLRKGREAFF
D gene: .; clone size: once; J gene: TRBJ1-4; V gene: TRBV18; CDR3 DNA: TGTGCCAGCTCACCAAATGGCCCAAATGAAAAACTGTTTTTT; CDR3 protein: CASSPNGPNEKLFF
D gene: .; clone size: .; J gene: TRBJ2-1; V gene: TRBV7-9; CDR3 DNA: TGTGCCAGCAGCTCCGGGTGGAATGAGCAGTTCTTC; CDR3 protein: CASSSGWNEQFF
D gene: .; clone size: .; J gene: TRBJ1-5; V gene: TRBV5-1; CDR3 DNA: TGCGCCAGCAGCTTTGGGGAAAATCAGCCCCAGCATTTT; CDR3 protein: CASSFGENQPQHF
D gene: .; clone size: .; J gene: TRBJ2-4; V gene: TRBV6-1; CDR3 DNA: TGTGCCAGCAGTCGGGACGGTGGTGTCAAAAACATTCAGTACTTC; CDR3 protein: CASSRDGGVKNIQYF
D gene: TRBD1; clone size: .; J gene: TRBJ1-2; V gene: TRBV4-1; CDR3 DNA: TGCGCCAGCAGCCGGGACAGGATATTGGGCGGCTATGGCTACACCTTC; CDR3 protein: CASSRDRILGGYGYTF
D gene: TRBD1; clone size: .; J gene: TRBJ2-2; V gene: TRBV6-1; CDR3 DNA: TGTGCCAGCAGTGAAGAATGGTGGGGCAGGGGGCGGACCGGGGAGCTGTTTTTT; CDR3 protein: CASSEEWWGRGRTGELFF
D gene: .; clone size: .; J gene: TRBJ1-5; V gene: TRBV21-1; CDR3 DNA: TGTGCCAGCAGCAAAGGGCGAAAATTCCGGGACATCCTGCACGTCGCTGTTCAGCCCCAGCATTTT; CDR3 protein: CASSKGRKFRDILHVAVQPQHF
D gene: TRBD1; clone size: .; J gene: TRBJ2-7; V gene: TRBV10-2; CDR3 DNA: TGCGCCAGCAGAGACGACAGGGGGTGGCCCTACGAGCAGTACTTC; CDR3 protein: CASRDDRGWPYEQYF
D gene: TRBD1; clone size: .; J gene: TRBJ1-1; V gene: TRBV5-6; CDR3 DNA: TGTGCCAGCAGCTTGTGGGACAGGGGGCTGAACACTGAAGCTTTCTTT; CDR3 protein: CASSLWDRGLNTEAFF
D gene: TRBD2; clone size: .; J gene: TRBJ2-7; V gene: TRBV7-6; CDR3 DNA: TGTGCCAGCAGCCCGGAGGCGGGAGGAGGGTACGAGCAGTACTTC; CDR3 protein: CASSPEAGGGYEQYF
D gene: .; clone size: .; J gene: TRBJ1-1; V gene: TRBV29-1; CDR3 DNA: TGCAGTGTGGGTATGATACAGGGAACTGAAGCTTTCTTT; CDR3 protein: CSVGMIQGTEAFF
D gene: TRBD1; clone size: .; J gene: TRBJ2-1; V gene: TRBV28; CDR3 DNA: TGTGCCAGCAGTTTGGTTCAGGGGGCCGGAGAGAACAATGAGCAGTTCTTC; CDR3 protein: CASSLVQGAGENNEQFF
D gene: TRBD2; clone size: .; J gene: TRBJ2-2; V gene: TRBV11-3; CDR3 DNA: TGTGCCAGCAGCTTGGGAGGGATAGGCACCGGGGAGCTGTTTTTT; CDR3 protein: CASSLGGIGTGELFF
D gene: TRBD1; clone size: .; J gene: TRBJ2-7; V gene: TRBV19; CDR3 DNA: TGTGCCAGTAGTATAGGACAGGGGGCCACCTACGAGCAGTACTTC; CDR3 protein: CASSIGQGATYEQYF
D gene: TRBD1; clone size: .; J gene: TRBJ2-7; V gene: TRBV11-2; CDR3 DNA: TGTGCCAGCAGCTTAGGCCGGGGGACAGGGGCCTACGAGCAGTACTTC; CDR3 protein: CASSLGRGTGAYEQYF
D gene: .; clone size: .; J gene: TRBJ1-2; V gene: TRBV21-1; CDR3 DNA: TGTGCCACCTCTAGGTCGGGACAGCCACTTCCTGGCCGAGGCTACACCTTC; CDR3 protein: CATSRSGQPLPGRGYTF
D gene: .; clone size: .; J gene: TRBJ1-2; V gene: TRBV5-4; CDR3 DNA: TGTGCCAGCAGCCCCTGGGCCGGGAACTATGGCTACACCTTC; CDR3 protein: CASSPWAGNYGYTF
D gene: .; clone size: .; J gene: TRBJ2-7; V gene: TRBV11-2; CDR3 DNA: TGTGCCAGCAGCTTAAGCGGAGATTCGGGGGAGCAGTACTTC; CDR3 protein: CASSLSGDSGEQYF
D gene: .; clone size: once; J gene: TRBJ1-1; V gene: TRBV5-1; CDR3 DNA: TGCGCCAGCAGCTTGTGGAGCCCATTGAACACTGAAGCTTTCTTT; CDR3 protein: CASSLWSPLNTEAFF
D gene: .; clone size: .; J gene: TRBJ2-5; V gene: TRBV7-8; CDR3 DNA: TGTGCCAGCAGCTTCCGGGCCGACCAAGGGACCCAGTACTTC; CDR3 protein: CASSFRADQGTQYF
D gene: TRBD2; clone size: .; J gene: TRBJ2-3; V gene: TRBV5-1; CDR3 DNA: TGCGCCAGCAGCTTGTTCCTAGCGGGAGGAACAGATACGCAGTATTTT; CDR3 protein: CASSLFLAGGTDTQYF
D gene: .; clone size: .; J gene: TRBJ1-1; V gene: TRBV6-6; CDR3 DNA: TGTGCCAGCAGTTACTCGAGGGGGAACACTGAAGCTTTCTTT; CDR3 protein: CASSYSRGNTEAFF
D gene: .; clone size: .; J gene: TRBJ2-1; V gene: TRBV9; CDR3 DNA: TGTGCCAGCAGCCCCTCGTCCGGGACTTACAATGAGCAGTTCTTC; CDR3 protein: CASSPSSGTYNEQFF
D gene: .; clone size: .; J gene: TRBJ1-2; V gene: TRBV10-2; CDR3 DNA: TGCGCCAGCAGTGAGGATCAGGGCAGGATTAACTATGGCTACACCTTC; CDR3 protein: CASSEDQGRINYGYTF
D gene: .; clone size: .; J gene: TRBJ1-6; V gene: TRBV7-9; CDR3 DNA: TGTGCCAGCTCCGGAGGTGGTGGTTCACCCCTCCACTTT; CDR3 protein: CASSGGGGSPLHF
D gene: .; clone size: once; J gene: TRBJ1-2; V gene: TRBV2; CDR3 DNA: TGTGCCAGCTTCTCCGCGGGGAGACCTTATGGCTACACCTTC; CDR3 protein: CASFSAGRPYGYTF
D gene: TRBD2; clone size: .; J gene: TRBJ2-2; V gene: TRBV28; CDR3 DNA: TGTGCCAGCTCATTGGGTCTAGCGGGAGGGCCTTCCGGGGAGCTGTTTTTT; CDR3 protein: CASSLGLAGGPSGELFF
D gene: .; clone size: .; J gene: TRBJ2-7; V gene: TRBV2; CDR3 DNA: TGTGCCAGCGGCGGATTCTCCTACGAGCAGTACTTC; CDR3 protein: CASGGFSYEQYF
D gene: .; clone size: .; J gene: TRBJ2-1; V gene: TRBV9; CDR3 DNA: TGTGCCAGCAGCATTAGGGCCCCAAGCGACGGTGAGCAGTTCTTC; CDR3 protein: CASSIRAPSDGEQFF
D gene: .; clone size: .; J gene: TRBJ1-2; V gene: TRBV4-1; CDR3 DNA: TGCGCCAGCAGCCAAGCCCCCCTACCAAAAGACAGAGACTATGGCTACACCTTC; CDR3 protein: CASSQAPLPKDRDYGYTF
D gene: .; clone size: .; J gene: TRBJ1-4; V gene: TRBV14; CDR3 DNA: TGTGCCAGCAGCCCGTTTGTAAGGAGCCCTAATGAAAAACTGTTTTTT; CDR3 protein: CASSPFVRSPNEKLFF
D gene: TRBD2; clone size: .; J gene: TRBJ2-1; V gene: TRBV5-1; CDR3 DNA: TGCGCCAGCAGCTTGGTTAGCGGGAGTATGTATGAGCAGTTCTTC; CDR3 protein: CASSLVSGSMYEQFF
D gene: .; clone size: .; J gene: TRBJ2-3; V gene: TRBV7-3; CDR3 DNA: TGTGCCAGCAGCTCAGGGGCGGGCACAGATACGCAGTATTTT; CDR3 protein: CASSSGAGTDTQYF
D gene: .; clone size: .; J gene: TRBJ2-6; V gene: TRBV6-1; CDR3 DNA: TGTGCCAACAGTGAAAAGGTGTATGGGGCCAACGTCCTGACTTTC; CDR3 protein: CANSEKVYGANVLTF
D gene: .; clone size: few; J gene: TRBJ1-1; V gene: TRBV7-9; CDR3 DNA: TGTGCCAGCAGCTCCGGGCCCACCGAGAACACTGAAGCTTTCTTT; CDR3 protein: CASSSGPTENTEAFF
D gene: .; clone size: .; J gene: TRBJ2-7; V gene: TRBV2; CDR3 DNA: TGTGCCAGCAGGCAGGGATACTCCTACGAGCAGTACTTC; CDR3 protein: CASRQGYSYEQYF
D gene: .; clone size: .; J gene: TRBJ1-1; V gene: TRBV29-1; CDR3 DNA: TGCAGCGTTGAAGAAACAGGGTCGGGCACTGAAGCTTTCTTT; CDR3 protein: CSVEETGSGTEAFF
D gene: TRBD1; clone size: .; J gene: TRBJ1-5; V gene: TRBV7-8; CDR3 DNA: TGTGCCAGCAGCTCCAGGGCAAACCGGGACAGGGGTTATTACCAGCCCCAGCATTTT; CDR3 protein: CASSSRANRDRGYYQPQHF
D gene: TRBD2; clone size: .; J gene: TRBJ2-1; V gene: TRBV5-1; CDR3 DNA: TGCGCCAGCAGCTTGGGTCGCAGCGGGAGGTACAATGAGCAGTTCTTC; CDR3 protein: CASSLGRSGRYNEQFF
D gene: TRBD2; clone size: .; J gene: TRBJ2-5; V gene: TRBV7-9; CDR3 DNA: TGTGCCAGCAGCCCCCCGGTAGCGGGAGTAGGAGGAGAGACCCAGTACTTC; CDR3 protein: CASSPPVAGVGGETQYF
D gene: .; clone size: .; J gene: TRBJ2-7; V gene: TRBV5-5; CDR3 DNA: TGTGCCAGCAGCGTGCCACCCTACGAGCAGTACTTC; CDR3 protein: CASSVPPYEQYF
D gene: .; clone size: .; J gene: TRBJ2-7; V gene: TRBV6-5; CDR3 DNA: TGTGCCAGCAGTTACTCGACATCACAGGCCGCCTACGAGCAGTACTTC; CDR3 protein: CASSYSTSQAAYEQYF
D gene: .; clone size: .; J gene: TRBJ2-6; V gene: TRBV5-1; CDR3 DNA: TGCGCCAGCAGCTTGGTTGAGGGCTCTGGGGCCAACGTCCTGACTTTC; CDR3 protein: CASSLVEGSGANVLTF
D gene: .; clone size: .; J gene: TRBJ2-7; V gene: TRBV6-5; CDR3 DNA: TGTGCCAGCAGCCAAGGACGTCCGCTTTACGAGCAGTACTTC; CDR3 protein: CASSQGRPLYEQYF